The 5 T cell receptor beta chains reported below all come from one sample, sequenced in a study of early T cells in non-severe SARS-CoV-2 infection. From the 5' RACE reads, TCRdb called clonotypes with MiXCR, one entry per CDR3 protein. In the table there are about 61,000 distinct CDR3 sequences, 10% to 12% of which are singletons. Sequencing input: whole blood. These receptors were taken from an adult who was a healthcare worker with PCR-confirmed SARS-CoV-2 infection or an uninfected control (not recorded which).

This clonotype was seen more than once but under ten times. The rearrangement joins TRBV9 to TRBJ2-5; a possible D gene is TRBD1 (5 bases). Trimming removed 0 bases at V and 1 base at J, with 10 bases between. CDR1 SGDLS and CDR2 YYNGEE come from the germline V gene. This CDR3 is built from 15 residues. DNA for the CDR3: TGTGCCAGCAGCGTAGACGGCAGGGTCCAAGAGACCCAGTACTTC. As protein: CASSVDGRVQETQYF.

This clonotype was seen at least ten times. Here the CDR3 reads CASSGLAGTSNTGELFF. DNA for the CDR3: TGTGCCAGCAGTGGACTAGCGGGGACATCGAACACCGGGGAGCTGTTTTTT. The J gene is TRBJ2-2, the V gene TRBV2; 11 nucleotides align to TRBD2. Germline values: CDR1 SNHLY, CDR2 FYNNEI. CDR3 size: 17 residues. After removal of 4 bases from V and 0 bases from J, the junction contained 4 bases not matched to a gene.

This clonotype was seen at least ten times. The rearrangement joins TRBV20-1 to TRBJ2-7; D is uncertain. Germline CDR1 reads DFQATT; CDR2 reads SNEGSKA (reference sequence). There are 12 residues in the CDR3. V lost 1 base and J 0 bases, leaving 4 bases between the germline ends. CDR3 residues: CSARGVSYEQYF. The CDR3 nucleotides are TGCAGTGCTAGAGGGGTCTCCTACGAGCAGTACTTC.

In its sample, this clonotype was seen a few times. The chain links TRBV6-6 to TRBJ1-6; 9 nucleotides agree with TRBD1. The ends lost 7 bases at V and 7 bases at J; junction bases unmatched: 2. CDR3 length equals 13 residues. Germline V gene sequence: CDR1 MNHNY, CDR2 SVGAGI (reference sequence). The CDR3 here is CASKDRGNSPLHF. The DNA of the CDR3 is TGTGCCAGCAAAGACAGGGGGAATTCACCCCTCCACTTT.

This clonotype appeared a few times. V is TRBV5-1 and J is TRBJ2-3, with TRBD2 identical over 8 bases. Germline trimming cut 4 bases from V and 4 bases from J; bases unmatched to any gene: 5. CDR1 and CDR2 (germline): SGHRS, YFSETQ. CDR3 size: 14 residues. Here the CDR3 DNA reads TGCGCCAGCAGCCGGGGGGGCCGAGCAGATACGCAGTATTTT. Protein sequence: CASSRGGRADTQYF.